This T cell receptor beta chain originates from a study of blood T cell repertoires in COVID-19 (TCRdb year 2020). Regarding the research as a whole: Samples covering the acute and convalescent phases of COVID-19 were provided by collaborators in the United States, Italy and Spain. A freely available public database, intended as a resource for researchers studying the immune response to SARS-CoV-2, is where the repertoires were released. The material from the prospective study consisted of cDNA or gDNA derived from T cells, B-cell-depleted T cells, or PBMCs. The samples were drawn from two sources: the first 160 participants of the ongoing ImmuneRACE study, and fewer than 1,500 subjects contributed by 6 global collaborators. Subjects who had been exposed to COVID-19, were actively infected with it, or had recovered from it provided the deeply sampled blood TCRbeta repertoires that made up the dataset. A de-identified subject ID, COVID-19 status, age in years and sex were almost always included in the sample metadata. HLA class I and class II types, where available, came from metadata supplied by the sample provider rather than from assay-based typing. The study at large found these results: The amount of clinical and demographic metadata varied by source and participant and was provided uncurated.

Looking up the germline V gene yields CDR1 SGHAT and CDR2 FQNNGV. V is cut back by 4 bases and J by 6 bases, with 5 bases in the junction unmatched. The CDR3, cysteine through phenylalanine, is 14 amino acids long. Only the CDR3 region is kept as DNA, spanning 42 bases read in frame from base 1. In regard to this clone: The target of this receptor is not known. No base quality information exists; no much larger clone differs at one position.

TCRbeta CDR3 regions were amplified from genomic DNA using the immunoSEQ Assay, a bias-controlled multiplex PCR. The original pipeline was this. The number of nucleated cells in each sample was estimated by amplification of reference gene primers within the assay. To quantify the absolute abundance of each unique TCRbeta CDR3 rearrangement, sequence reads were collapsed and filtered. For each sample, productive Simpson clonality was calculated as the square root of Simpson's diversity index across productive rearrangements. The table comes from immuneACCESS by way of TCRdb, which keeps in-frame sequences with V and J called. Part of the clones is missing from these tables; in studies checked, under half for an unresolved V gene and the rest for unknown reasons. The DNA gave D and trimming, while V, J and clone size come from that table. This sample gives 200,000 to 250,000 clones in total; around 84% of them show up just once. Jointly, the top ten make up 3.4% of the sample.

Collaborating institutions collected whole blood in K2EDTA tubes following their own protocols. For TCRbeta analysis, collaborators shipped samples in one of three forms: frozen whole blood, isolated PBMCs, or DNA extracted from either of those sample types. The receptor's source is a woman aged 18-35 years with acute or convalescent COVID-19. The chain uses TRBV11-2 and TRBJ2-3, with TRBD2 matching 9 junction bases. Sequencing was done on a sample of peripheral blood. DNA sequence: TGTGCCAGCAGCTCGACTAGCGGCGGGGATACGCAGTATTTT. Its translation is CASSSTSGGDTQYF.